This record looks at one TCR beta chain sequence and its context. Antigen specificity is unknown. One base away lies a much larger clone, so this may be a sequencing read error. The germline CDR1 and CDR2 sequences are LNHNV and YYDKDF (reference sequence). The CDR3 contains 15 residues. The sample comes from a study of Graves' ophthalmopathy and Graves' hyperthyroidism. Each diagnosis was determined on the basis of clinical symptoms, serum thyroxine, TRAb, thyroid ultrasound and orbital computed tomography. The authors amplified TCR beta CDR3 regions from RNA transcripts. Second-round multiplex PCR came after first-round RT-PCR with HTBI primers. TCRdb re-called the multiplex PCR reads through MiXCR, storing one row per CDR3 protein. The sample yields roughly 700,000 distinct CDR3 sequences, around 40% seen once. Study results and caveats: Most expanded clonotypes in thyroid above 0.001 frequency also showed up in blood.

This clonotype originated in an adult man with Graves' ophthalmopathy. The chain is built from TRBV15 and TRBJ2-7; D may be TRBD1 (6 bases). The material sequenced was peripheral blood. DNA of the CDR3: TGTGCCGCCAGCAACGCGAGGGGGACCGTGTACGAGCAGTACTTC. Its protein is CAASNARGTVYEQYF.